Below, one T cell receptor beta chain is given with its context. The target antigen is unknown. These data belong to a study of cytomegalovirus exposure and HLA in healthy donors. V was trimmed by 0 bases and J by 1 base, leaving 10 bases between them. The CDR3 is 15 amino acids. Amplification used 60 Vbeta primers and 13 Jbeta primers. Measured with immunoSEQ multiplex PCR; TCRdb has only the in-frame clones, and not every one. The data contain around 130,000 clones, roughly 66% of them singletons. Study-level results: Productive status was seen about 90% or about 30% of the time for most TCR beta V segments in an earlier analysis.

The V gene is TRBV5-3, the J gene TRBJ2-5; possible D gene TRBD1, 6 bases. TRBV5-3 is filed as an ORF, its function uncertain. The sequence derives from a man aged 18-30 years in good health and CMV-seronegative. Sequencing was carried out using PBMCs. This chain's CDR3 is CARSLGTATQETQYF. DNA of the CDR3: TGTGCCAGAAGCTTGGGGACAGCCACCCAAGAGACCCAGTACTTC.